This is a list of T cell receptor beta chains from one sample in a study of shared clonotypes between healthy human individuals. TCRdb's copy holds only in-frame clones and misses some; the assay was immunoSEQ multiplex PCR. Among approximately 95,000 clones listed, about 68% were seen once. Sequencing used memory CD8+ T cells sorted from blood. These receptors were collected from a man under 40 in good health. The CDR3 runs from the conserved cysteine through the conserved F or W. Fields, in order: J gene, V gene, D gene, clone size, CDR3 DNA, CDR3 protein. D genes are given only for firm matches. Clone size is not always given. Where it is, it says once, few, many or a class for expanded clones.

>TRBJ1-1|TRBV28|-|few
TGTGCCAGCAGTTACGCCGTAGGGGTAGCTAACACTGAAGCTTTCTTT
CASSYAVGVANTEAFF
>TRBJ1-2|TRBV6-6|-|-
TGTGCCAGCACCTACGGGGGCGCAGACTATGGCTACACCTTC
CASTYGGADYGYTF
>TRBJ2-1|TRBV7-8|-|few
TGTGCCAGCAGCGCCGGGACAGCGGGCTCCTACAATGAGCAGTTCTTC
CASSAGTAGSYNEQFF
>TRBJ1-4|TRBV7-9|-|once
TGTGCCAGCAGCTTAGTTTCCGCAACTAATGAAAAACTGTTTTTT
CASSLVSATNEKLFF
>TRBJ2-1|TRBV18|-|many
TGTGCCAGCTCACCAAACTTAGATGAGCAGTTCTTC
CASSPNLDEQFF
>TRBJ1-1|TRBV7-6|-|-
TGTGCCAGCAGCTTATCAGAGGGCGCTGAAGCTTTCTTT
CASSLSEGAEAFF
>TRBJ1-1|TRBV7-8|-|many
TGTGCCAGCAGCTTAGTAGAGGGGTCTCACACTGAAGCTTTCTTT
CASSLVEGSHTEAFF
>TRBJ2-3|TRBV6-4|TRBD2|few
TGTGCCAGCAGTCAGACTAGCGGTAGCACAGATACGCAGTATTTT
CASSQTSGSTDTQYF
>TRBJ2-2|TRBV2|TRBD2|-
TGTGCCAGCAGTGACCAGCGGGAGGAGACCGGGGAGCTGTTTTTT
CASSDQREETGELFF
>TRBJ1-1|TRBV29-1|-|-
TGCAGCGTTCGGTGGAACACTGAAGCTTTCTTT
CSVRWNTEAFF
>TRBJ2-5|TRBV28|-|-
TGTGCCAGCAGTTTTGGTGGGAGGGAGACCCAGTACTTC
CASSFGGRETQYF